A single sample is the source of the 3 T cell receptor beta chains below, sequenced in a study of blood T cell repertoires in COVID-19 (TCRdb year 2020). Libraries were prepared through the immunoSEQ multiplex PCR assay. As stored in TCRdb, this immuneACCESS dataset retains in-frame rearrangements with V and J assigned. A fraction of the clones does not appear; measured against another copy, unresolved V genes explain less than half of the discrepancy, and the remainder lacks a known reason. The sample table contains some 520,000 clones; only one count was recorded for 85% to 90% of them. The ten largest account for 0.75% to 0.9% of the sample. The sequenced sample consisted of peripheral blood. The source of these receptors is a young man with COVID-19, enrolled during active disease.

This clone was recorded only once. The chain is built from TRBV30 and TRBJ2-7; 7 nucleotides match TRBD1. CDR3 length: 12 amino acids. V dropped 5 bases and J dropped 3; count of bases not matched to a gene: 4. The germline V gene has CDR1 GTSNPN and CDR2 SVGIG (reference sequence). The CDR3 DNA reads as TGTGCCTGGGAACGGACAGGCTACGAGCAGTACTTC. Protein product: CAWERTGYEQYF. Drawing the rest from reference TRBV30 and TRBJ2-7, the complete variable domain is SQTIHQWPATLVQPVGSPLSLECTVEGTSNPNLYWYRQAAGRGLQLLFYSVGIGQISSEVPQNLSASRPQDRQFILSSKKLLLSDSGFYLCAWERTGYEQYFGPGTRLTVT.

This clone was observed a few times. J is TRBJ2-6 and V is TRBV5-1, with 9 bases matching TRBD1. J was trimmed by 4 bases and V by 4 bases; bases with no gene match: 6. CDR3 length: 16 residues. Germline assignment: CDR1 SGHRS and CDR2 YFSETQ. CDR3 DNA sequence: TGCGCCAGCAGCCTACAGGGGGCGCAAGGGGCCAACGTCCTGACTTTC. Protein product: CASSLQGAQGANVLTF.

This chain links TRBV5-5 with TRBJ1-2; 8 bases align to TRBD1. CDR3 length: 15 amino acids. The V gene end was trimmed by 6 bases and the J gene end by 6 bases; junction bases not matched to a gene: 13. Germline V gene data show CDR1 as SGHKS and CDR2 as YYEKEE (reference sequence). The CDR3 coding sequence is TGTGCCAGCAATATTAGGAGGACAGGGCCCCATGGCTACACCTTC. It is translated as CASNIRRTGPHGYTF.